Reported below is one T cell receptor beta chain. Its antigen is unknown. The entry originates in a study of T cell responses to AZD1222 COVID-19 vaccine. Whole-study results and caveats: Clonal diversity was possibly underestimated, and the donors were mostly white British, with more females.

The ends were cut back, 4 bases at V and 7 bases at J, with 13 bases in the middle. Germline V gene sequence: CDR1 LGHDT, CDR2 YNNKEL (reference sequence). There are 14 residues in the CDR3. Profiled with immunoSEQ multiplex PCR; TCRdb holds only in-frame clones, not every one. This table holds 70,000 to 100,000 clones, 80% to 90% found once. This clonotype originated in an adult who received the AZD1222 COVID-19 vaccine. The chain joins TRBV3-1 (or the pseudogene TRBV3-2) to TRBJ1-4; perhaps TRBD1 as D (5 bases). The source material was peripheral blood, sampled 28 days after the second AZD1222 dose. Here the CDR3 reads CASSPGQGIEKLFF. In DNA form, the CDR3 reads TGTGCCAGCAGCCCTGGGCAGGGTATTGAAAAACTGTTTTTT.